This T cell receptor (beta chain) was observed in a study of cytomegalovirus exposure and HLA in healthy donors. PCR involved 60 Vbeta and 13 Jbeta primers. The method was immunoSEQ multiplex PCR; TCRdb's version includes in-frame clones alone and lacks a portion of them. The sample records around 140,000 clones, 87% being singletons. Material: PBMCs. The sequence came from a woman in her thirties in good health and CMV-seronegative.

The CDR3 sequence is CAISAPERGLDYGYTF. Written as DNA, the CDR3 is TGTGCCATCAGTGCCCCTGAAAGGGGGCTCGACTATGGCTACACCTTC. This chain links TRBV10-3 with TRBJ1-2, with 7 bases fitting TRBD1. The V segment lost 4 bases and the J segment 3 bases; nucleotides outside the gene matches: 11. The CDR3 extends over 16 amino acids. The germline V gene has CDR1 ENHRY and CDR2 SYGVKD.